These 29 T cell receptor beta chains originate from one sample sequenced in a study of immune cell composition in non-small cell lung cancer (TCRdb year 2017). Library prep was done by the immunoSEQ multiplex PCR assay. The table comes from immuneACCESS by way of TCRdb, which keeps in-frame sequences with V and J called. Part of the clones is missing from these tables; in studies checked, under half for an unresolved V gene and the rest for unknown reasons. In this sample the table shows thousands of clones, about four fifths of which occur a single time. The ten largest clones capture about 15% of the sample. Input material: lung tumor tissue. The receptors come from a human donor with non-small cell lung cancer.

CDR3 loop: CASSLESLAPSSYNEQFF. The CDR3 DNA reads as TGTGCCAGCAGCTTAGAGTCCCTAGCGCCAAGCTCCTACAATGAGCAGTTCTTC. The V gene is TRBV7-6, the J gene TRBJ2-1, with D possibly matching TRBD2 (6 bases). The CDR3 has 18 amino acids. V was trimmed by 1 base and J by 0 bases, leaving 16 bases between them. The V gene's germline CDR1 is SGHVS and CDR2 FNYEAQ.

The chain has TRBV5-1 and TRBJ2-5, with D perhaps matching TRBD2 (6 bases). V shed 0 bases and J shed 5 bases, with 11 bases lying between them. There are 14 residues in the CDR3. Germline V lookup: CDR1 SGHRS, CDR2 YFSETQ. The CDR3 loop is CASSLVGGAETQYF. The CDR3 DNA reads as TGCGCCAGCAGCTTGGTCGGGGGTGCGGAGACCCAGTACTTC. The whole variable domain, remainder taken from reference TRBV5-1 and TRBJ2-5, is KAGVTQTPRYLIKTRGQQVTLSCSPISGHRSVSWYQQTPGQGLQFLFEYFSETQRNKGNFPGRFSGRQFSNSRSEMNVSTLELGDSALYLCASSLVGGAETQYFGPGTRLLVL.

This chain joins TRBV5-1 and TRBJ2-1; 7 bases are a match to TRBD2. CDR1 and CDR2 (germline): SGHRS, YFSETQ. The trim removed 1 base at V and 6 bases at J, leaving 7 bases unmatched. The CDR3 consists of 15 residues. The CDR3 loop reads CASSLWGEGLNEQFF. The CDR3 DNA reads TGCGCCAGCAGCTTGTGGGGGGAGGGCCTCAATGAGCAGTTCTTC.

CDR3 residues: CASSFPGAGGTGELFF. The CDR3 DNA sequence: TGTGCCAGCAGCTTCCCAGGGGCTGGCGGCACCGGGGAGCTGTTTTTT. The chain combines TRBV5-4 with TRBJ2-2; D is perhaps TRBD1 (6 bases). The CDR3 loop spans 16 amino acids. Germline-derived CDR1 and CDR2 are SGHNT and YYREEE (reference sequence). V was cut by 2 bases and J by 4 bases, with 15 bases left in between. The full variable domain, rest sourced from reference TRBV5-4 and TRBJ2-2, is ETGVTQSPTHLIKTRGQQVTLRCSSQSGHNTVSWYQQALGQGPQFIFQYYREEENGRGNFPPRFSGLQFPNYSSELNVNALELDDSALYLCASSFPGAGGTGELFFGEGSRLTVL.

The V and J genes are TRBV7-9 and TRBJ1-1, with 10 bases identical to TRBD1. With 2 bases clipped from V and 5 bases from J, the junction kept 2 bases outside the gene matches. The CDR3 runs 14 residues. Germline assignment: CDR1 SEHNR and CDR2 FQNEAQ (reference sequence). This CDR3 is CASSLRDRGTEAFF. CDR3 DNA: TGTGCCAGCAGCTTAAGGGACAGGGGAACTGAAGCTTTCTTT.

The rearrangement links TRBV2 to TRBJ1-6, with TRBD1 identical over 7 bases. This CDR3 region has 19 residues. With V trimmed by 5 bases and J by 3 bases, 16 bases remained unmatched. Germline CDR1 and CDR2: SNHLY and FYNNEI. The CDR3 sequence: CASSLDREVSSLYNSPLHF. CDR3 DNA: TGTGCCAGCAGTCTCGACAGGGAAGTGTCCTCCCTCTATAATTCACCCCTCCACTTT.

In this sample, this clone turned up once. The chain is built from TRBV5-1 and TRBJ2-1; 9 bases are a match to TRBD2. Looked up from germline, CDR1 is SGHRS and CDR2 is YFSETQ. The ends lost 3 bases at V and 7 bases at J; junction bases unmatched: 11. The CDR3 contains 16 residues. The CDR3 sequence is CASSSMGGGGWNEQFF. The CDR3 DNA reads TGCGCCAGCAGCTCTATGGGCGGGGGGGGCTGGAATGAGCAGTTCTTC.

In its sample, this clone was seen a few times. The chain recombines TRBV2 with TRBJ1-4, with D maybe TRBD1 (5 bases). V gave up 5 bases and J gave up 5 bases, with 15 bases separating them. The CDR3 extends over 15 amino acids. Germline V gene data show CDR1 as SNHLY and CDR2 as FYNNEI. The CDR3 spells CASSSQGPWNEKLFF. The CDR3 DNA reads TGTGCCAGCAGTTCTCAGGGTCCCTGGAATGAAAAACTGTTTTTT.

This chain connects TRBV27 to TRBJ2-5, with D perhaps matching TRBD2 (7 bases). Deletions cut 5 bases from V and 1 base from J, with 14 bases between. This CDR3 region has 15 residues. CDR1 and CDR2 (germline): MNHEY, SMNVEV (reference sequence). The CDR3 bases are TGTGCCAGCAGTCCAGGGGCGGGAGCCCAAGAGACCCAGTACTTC. This encodes CASSPGAGAQETQYF.

The chain links TRBV30 to TRBJ2-7; D may be TRBD2 (5 bases). CDR1 and CDR2 (germline): GTSNPN, SVGIG (reference sequence). The ends were cut back, 0 bases at V and 5 bases at J, with 17 bases in the middle. The CDR3 spans 15 residues. In nucleotides, the CDR3 is TGTGCCTGGAGTGTACATCAAAATCGGGGAAACGAGCAGTACTTC. As protein: CAWSVHQNRGNEQYF.

The chain couples TRBV28 to TRBJ1-5; D may be TRBD1 (5 bases). The CDR3 contains 16 residues. V was shortened by 8 bases and J by 4 bases, with 21 bases between the two germline ends. The germline V gene has CDR1 MDHEN and CDR2 SYDVKM. CDR3 sequence: CASHGGVRFWNQPQHF. The CDR3 DNA reads as TGTGCCAGCCATGGAGGGGTTCGGTTTTGGAATCAGCCCCAGCATTTT.

The chain links TRBV28 to TRBJ2-3; 9 bases are a match to TRBD1. Germline lookup yields CDR1 MDHEN and CDR2 SYDVKM. CDR3 length equals 15 residues. The J segment lost 6 bases and the V segment lost 5 bases, leaving 9 bases of the junction unmatched. The CDR3 loop is CASSPTGQGTDTQYF. The CDR3 nucleotides read TGTGCCAGCAGTCCCACGGGACAGGGTACGGATACGCAGTATTTT.

The rearrangement uses TRBV4-3 and TRBJ2-2; D possibly corresponds to TRBD1 (5 bases). Deletions cut 0 bases from V and 4 bases from J, with 15 bases between. The CDR3 runs 17 residues. Germline V gene data show CDR1 as LGHNA and CDR2 as YSLEER. CDR3 protein: CASSQEFATAITGELFF. The CDR3 DNA is TGCGCCAGCAGCCAAGAATTTGCGACAGCGATCACCGGGGAGCTGTTTTTT.

The V gene is TRBV10-3, the J gene TRBJ2-1; 10 bases are a match to TRBD2. The germline CDR1 and CDR2 sequences are ENHRY and SYGVKD. V was clipped by 5 bases and J by 3 bases; unmatched bases: 1. This CDR3 region has 14 residues. CDR3 region: CAISLAGGYNEQFF. CDR3 coding DNA: TGTGCCATCAGTTTAGCGGGGGGCTACAATGAGCAGTTCTTC.

This chain connects TRBV7-8 to TRBJ2-1, with 9 bases matching TRBD2. Trimming removed 5 bases from V and 9 bases from J; junction bases left unmatched: 14. CDR1 SGHVS and CDR2 FQNEAQ come from the germline V gene. The CDR3 has 16 amino acids. CDR3 residues: CASSVKWRGGHSEQFF. Written as DNA, the CDR3 is TGTGCCAGCAGCGTAAAGTGGCGGGGGGGCCACAGTGAGCAGTTCTTC.

This clone has more than one count but fewer than ten. The V and J genes are TRBV5-1 and TRBJ2-2; the match to TRBD1 covers 8 bases. With 3 bases clipped from V and 5 bases from J, the junction kept 3 bases outside the gene matches. The CDR3 has 14 amino acids. The germline V gene encodes CDR1 SGHRS and CDR2 YFSETQ. Here the CDR3 reads CASSSRGPTGELFF. The CDR3 DNA reads as TGCGCCAGCAGCTCCAGGGGGCCGACCGGGGAGCTGTTTTTT. Supplemented by reference TRBV5-1 and TRBJ2-2, the full variable domain reads KAGVTQTPRYLIKTRGQQVTLSCSPISGHRSVSWYQQTPGQGLQFLFEYFSETQRNKGNFPGRFSGRQFSNSRSEMNVSTLELGDSALYLCASSSRGPTGELFFGEGSRLTVL.

This clone has just one count. This chain uses TRBV10-3 with TRBJ1-2; the match to TRBD1 covers 10 bases. This CDR3 is built from 15 residues. V gave up 6 bases and J gave up 4 bases; unmatched junction bases: 8. Germline V gene lookup returns CDR1 ENHRY and CDR2 SYGVKD. The CDR3 loop is CAISGTGVSGYGYTF. The CDR3 nucleotides are TGTGCCATCAGCGGGACAGGGGTTTCGGGCTATGGCTACACCTTC.

This clone was seen a handful of times. The chain joins TRBV18 to TRBJ1-1, with D possibly being TRBD1 (5 bases). The germline V gene encodes CDR1 KGHSH and CDR2 LQKENI. Trimming cost V 2 bases and J 2 bases, with 6 bases left between them. The CDR3 covers 13 residues. The CDR3 region is CASSPGANTEAFF. In DNA, the CDR3 is TGTGCCAGCTCACCAGGGGCTAACACTGAAGCTTTCTTT.

V usage is TRBV6-5 and J usage is TRBJ1-2; TRBD1 agrees at 11 bases. This CDR3 is 16 amino acids long. Unmatched junction bases numbered 4, after V lost 0 bases and J lost 4 bases. The germline V gene has CDR1 MNHEY and CDR2 SVGAGI. CDR3 amino acids: CASSYSGTGGLYGYTF. Here the CDR3 DNA reads TGTGCCAGCAGTTACTCAGGGACAGGGGGACTCTATGGCTACACCTTC.

The rearrangement uses TRBV2 and TRBJ1-6, with 9 bases matching TRBD1. The germline CDR1 and CDR2 sequences are SNHLY and FYNNEI. This CDR3 has 13 residues. Losses at the gene ends were 6 bases for V and 9 bases for J; bases not matched to a gene: 3. CDR3 protein: CASRGTGSSPLHF. The CDR3 coding sequence is TGTGCCAGCAGAGGGACAGGGAGTTCACCCCTCCACTTT. The full variable domain, rest sourced from reference TRBV2 and TRBJ1-6, is EPEVTQTPSHQVTQMGQEVILRCVPISNHLYFYWYRQILGQKVEFLVSFYNNEISEKSEIFDDQFSVERPDGSNFTLKIRSTKLEDSAMYFCASRGTGSSPLHFGNGTRLTVT.

This clone has a handful of counts. This chain links TRBV7-2 with TRBJ2-5; TRBD2 matches at 10 bases. The CDR3 extends over 13 amino acids. CDR1 and CDR2 from the germline V gene are SGHTA and FQGNSA. V trimming: 4 bases; J trimming: 4 bases; junction bases outside the gene matches: 0. CDR3 nucleotide sequence: TGTGCCAGCAGCTCTAGCGGGGGAGAGACCCAGTACTTC. Protein sequence: CASSSSGGETQYF.

This chain uses TRBV18 with TRBJ1-4, with D perhaps TRBD1 (6 bases). CDR1 and CDR2 from the germline V gene are KGHSH and LQKENI. Trimming stripped 3 bases from V and 5 bases from J, with 13 bases between. This CDR3 is built from 15 residues. The CDR3 sequence is CASSPTGIGNEKLFF. CDR3 bases: TGTGCCAGCTCACCCACAGGGATTGGGAATGAAAAACTGTTTTTT.

The rearrangement joins TRBV4-2 to TRBJ2-7; D is perhaps TRBD1 (6 bases). Germline V CDR1 and CDR2: LGHNA, YNFKEQ. The length of the CDR3 is 15 residues. Trimming took 5 bases from V and 2 from J, leaving 16 bases between them. The CDR3: CASSLVQGFAYEQYF. The CDR3 coding sequence is TGTGCCAGCAGCTTGGTACAGGGTTTTGCCTACGAGCAGTACTTC.

There are a few counts of this clone. The chain has TRBV10-3 and TRBJ2-7, with 9 bases identical to TRBD2. Trimming removed 2 bases from V and 4 bases from J; junction bases left unmatched: 6. The CDR3 covers 15 residues. The germline V gene has CDR1 ENHRY and CDR2 SYGVKD. CDR3 coding DNA: TGTGCCATCAGTGAGGTAGCGGGAGCTGGGTACGAGCAGTACTTC. It yields the protein CAISEVAGAGYEQYF.

V usage is TRBV28 and J usage is TRBJ2-2; 7 bases fit TRBD1. Germline CDR1 is MDHEN and CDR2 is SYDVKM. J gave up 6 bases and V 3 bases, and 7 bases lay outside the gene matches. This CDR3 spans 15 amino acids. In nucleotides, the CDR3 is TGTGCCAGCAGTTTCACGGGCGGACAGGCCGGGGAGCTGTTTTTT. Amino acids: CASSFTGGQAGELFF.

This chain connects TRBV4-3 to TRBJ1-5; D not resolved. Trimming left V 1 base short and J 2 bases short, with 9 bases between. The CDR3 runs to 15 residues. In germline, CDR1 is LGHNA, CDR2 YSLEER. The CDR3 reads CASSQAVRGNQPQHF. The CDR3 nucleotides read TGCGCCAGCAGCCAAGCTGTGAGGGGCAATCAGCCCCAGCATTTT.

The J gene is TRBJ2-7, the V gene TRBV18; TRBD1 is a possible D gene (7 bases). Germline V lookup: CDR1 KGHSH, CDR2 LQKENI. The CDR3 contains 14 residues. With 4 bases removed from V and 6 bases from J, the gap between germline ends came to 16 bases. The CDR3 loop is CASSRQGLGGEQYF. In DNA form, the CDR3 reads TGTGCCAGCTCACGACAGGGTCTCGGGGGCGAGCAGTACTTC.

The V gene is TRBV18, the J gene TRBJ1-4, with D hard to call. Trimming pared 2 bases from V and 5 bases from J, leaving 9 bases between. This CDR3 spans 14 amino acids. Germline V gives CDR1 KGHSH, CDR2 LQKENI. CDR3 in DNA: TGTGCCAGCTCACCAGGAACAGAAAATGAAAAACTGTTTTTT. The encoded protein is CASSPGTENEKLFF.

CDR3 amino acids: CASSEDTSNYGYTF. CDR3 nucleotides: TGTGCCAGCAGCGAGGACACCTCTAACTATGGCTACACCTTC. V is TRBV9 and J is TRBJ1-2; D possibly corresponds to TRBD1 (5 bases). Germline V gene lookup returns CDR1 SGDLS and CDR2 YYNGEE. The CDR3 runs to 14 residues. V gave up 3 bases and J gave up 0 bases, with 9 bases separating them.